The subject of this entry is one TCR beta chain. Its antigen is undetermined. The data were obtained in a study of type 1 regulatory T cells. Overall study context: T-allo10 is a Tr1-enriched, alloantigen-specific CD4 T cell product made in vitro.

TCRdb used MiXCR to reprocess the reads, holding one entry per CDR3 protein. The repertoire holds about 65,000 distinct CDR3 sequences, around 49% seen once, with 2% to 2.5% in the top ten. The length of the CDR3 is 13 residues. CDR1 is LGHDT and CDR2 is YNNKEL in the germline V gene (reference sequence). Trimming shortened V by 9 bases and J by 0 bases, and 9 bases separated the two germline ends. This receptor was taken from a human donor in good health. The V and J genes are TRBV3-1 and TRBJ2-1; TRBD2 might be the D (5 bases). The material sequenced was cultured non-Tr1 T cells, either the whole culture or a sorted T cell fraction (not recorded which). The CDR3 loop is CASVAPSYNEQFF. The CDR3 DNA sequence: TGTGCCAGTGTAGCGCCCTCCTACAATGAGCAGTTCTTC.